This T cell receptor beta chain was sequenced in a study of blood T cells in healthy people across ages. Then a second PCR, running roughly 7 to 12 cycles, was carried out with a sample-barcoded 5' primer and a J-beta primer mix. One entry per CDR3 protein results from TCRdb running MiXCR on the 5' RACE reads. The sample yields some 290,000 distinct CDR3 sequences, around 27% seen once. Germline V gene lookup returns CDR1 KGHSH and CDR2 LQKENI. Unmatched junction bases numbered 6, after V lost 6 bases and J lost 8 bases. The CDR3 has 12 residues. This TCR derives from a woman between 70 and 85 years old in good health. The V gene is TRBV18, the J gene TRBJ1-1; TRBD1 matches 7 bases. Input material: blood. The CDR3 here is CASSPQGDEAFF. CDR3 DNA sequence: TGTGCCAGCTCGCCTCAGGGGGACGAAGCTTTCTTT.